One sample yielded the 25 T cell receptor beta chains listed below, sequenced in a study of CD8 T cells in ankylosing spondylitis. Using its own MiXCR run on the 5' RACE reads, TCRdb lists one record per CDR3 protein. Of around 330,000 distinct CDR3 sequences listed, 11% are singletons. The specimen was blood, either unsorted or a sorted T cell fraction (not recorded which). The receptors shown here come from a female donor with ankylosing spondylitis or in good health (not recorded which).

The chain couples TRBV15 to TRBJ2-1, with 14 bases matching TRBD2. This CDR3 is 19 amino acids long. Looked up from germline, CDR1 is LNHNV and CDR2 is YYDKDF (reference sequence). Unmatched junction bases numbered 15, after V lost 1 base and J lost 10 bases. The CDR3 DNA is TGTGCCACCAGCAGAGGTCGGCTCCGTGGGGGACTAGCGGGAGTAGAGCAGTTCTTC. Its translation is CATSRGRLRGGLAGVEQFF.

The chain carries TRBV18 and TRBJ1-3; TRBD1 aligns across 7 bases. CDR1 and CDR2 from the germline V gene are KGHSH and LQKENI. V trimming: 4 bases; J trimming: 0 bases; junction bases outside the gene matches: 3. The CDR3 is 15 amino acids. For the CDR3, the DNA is TGTGCCAGCTCACGGGACAGCGCCTCTGGAAACACCATATATTTT. Encoded protein: CASSRDSASGNTIYF.

At least ten counts were recorded for this clonotype. The chain uses TRBV29-1 and TRBJ1-2; D ambiguous. CDR3 length: 13 residues. Germline V gene lookup returns CDR1 SQVTM and CDR2 ANQGSEA. The ends were cut back, 1 base at V and 8 bases at J, with 14 bases in the middle. The CDR3 nucleotides read TGCAGCGTTGAAGTCTATCCGGGCAGAGGCTACACCTTC. Amino acid sequence: CSVEVYPGRGYTF.

The rearrangement links TRBV15 to TRBJ1-5; no clear D. The germline V and J ends were trimmed by 0 bases and 6 bases, with 12 bases remaining between them. The CDR3 covers 15 residues. The germline V gene encodes CDR1 LNHNV and CDR2 YYDKDF (reference sequence). The CDR3 DNA reads TGTGCCACCAGCAGAGATCCCCCCCGTGGTCAGCCCCAGCATTTT. This codes for CATSRDPPRGQPQHF.

In the case of this clonotype: Compared with germline, one end of the junction differs, possibly owing to a read error. This rearrangement joins TRBV12-3 or TRBV12-4 to TRBJ1-2; TRBD1 agrees at 9 bases. The CDR3 length is 14 residues. This chain's CDR3 is CASSLGTGMGGYTF. The CDR3 DNA is TGTGCCAGCAGCTTAGGGACAGGGATGGGCGGCTACACCTTC.

The chain joins TRBV30 to TRBJ2-3; a possible D gene is TRBD2 (5 bases). The germline V gene has CDR1 GTSNPN and CDR2 SVGIG (reference sequence). The germline V and J ends were trimmed by 1 base and 2 bases, with 16 bases remaining between them. There are 16 residues in the CDR3. The CDR3 region has the DNA TGTGCCTGGAGTGGACGGACGTGGAGGCTCACAGATACGCAGTATTTT. Translating gives CAWSGRTWRLTDTQYF.

This clonotype was counted at least ten times. The V call is TRBV5-6, the J call TRBJ1-1, with D unresolved. The germline CDR1 and CDR2 sequences are SGHDT and YYEEEE. V dropped 4 bases and J dropped 0 bases, with 10 bases sitting between them. The CDR3 covers 14 residues. CDR3 nucleotide sequence: TGTGCCAGCAGCGTAGCCATGCTGAACACTGAAGCTTTCTTT. Translating gives CASSVAMLNTEAFF.

This clonotype was seen many times. The chain combines TRBV20-1 with TRBJ2-3; TRBD2 is a possible D gene (6 bases). Germline V gene lookup returns CDR1 DFQATT and CDR2 SNEGSKA (reference sequence). The CDR3 consists of 14 residues. Trimming pared 8 bases from V and 0 bases from J, leaving 15 bases between. The CDR3 nucleotides read TGCAGTACCCCCCGCGGAGGGAGCACAGATACGCAGTATTTT. Its translation: CSTPRGGSTDTQYF.

The table lists this clonotype with many counts. The V gene is TRBV7-2, the J gene TRBJ1-5; D is undetermined. Germline assignment: CDR1 SGHTA and CDR2 FQGNSA. V gave up 4 bases and J gave up 3 bases, with 4 bases separating them. This CDR3 contains 12 residues. The CDR3 nucleotides are TGTGCCAGCAGCTCCTACAATCAGCCCCAGCATTTT. Translating gives CASSSYNQPQHF.

This clonotype was picked up many times. This chain connects TRBV11-1 to TRBJ1-1, with D possibly TRBD1 on 6 matching bases. The CDR3 totals 16 residues. Trimming removed 4 bases from V and 0 bases from J, with 15 bases in between. Germline loops: CDR1 SGHAT, CDR2 FQDESV (reference sequence). This chain's CDR3 is CASSSQGLSMNTEAFF. The DNA of the CDR3 is TGTGCCAGCAGCTCACAGGGACTCTCTATGAACACTGAAGCTTTCTTT.

This clonotype has at least ten counts. V and J are TRBV24-1 and TRBJ2-3; tentative D call: TRBD2 (6 bases). CDR1 and CDR2 from the germline V gene are KGHDR and SFDVKD. The CDR3 spans 15 residues. V gave up 5 bases and J gave up 6 bases, with 17 bases separating them. DNA of the CDR3: TGTGCCACCAGTGGATGGGAGGCAGGGCGGGATACGCAGTATTTT. This translates into CATSGWEAGRDTQYF.

The chain recombines TRBV10-3 with TRBJ2-5, with D possibly being TRBD1 or TRBD2 (5 bases each). V dropped 0 bases and J dropped 1 base, with 15 bases sitting between them. Per the germline V gene, CDR1 is ENHRY and CDR2 is SYGVKD. CDR3 length: 17 residues. CDR3 protein: CAISESPAGGTQETQYF. CDR3 DNA: TGTGCCATCAGTGAGTCACCGGCAGGTGGGACCCAAGAGACCCAGTACTTC.

Only a few counts were recorded for this clonotype. The chain couples TRBV5-1 to TRBJ2-5; unclear D gene. The CDR3 contains 13 residues. The V end lost 2 bases, the J end lost 5 bases, and 10 bases lay between the germline ends. Germline V gene data show CDR1 as SGHRS and CDR2 as YFSETQ. CDR3 nucleotides: TGCGCCAGCAGCTTACAAAGCGAGGAGACCCAGTACTTC. Translated: CASSLQSEETQYF. Using reference TRBV5-1 and TRBJ2-5 for the parts outside the CDR3, the full variable domain is KAGVTQTPRYLIKTRGQQVTLSCSPISGHRSVSWYQQTPGQGLQFLFEYFSETQRNKGNFPGRFSGRQFSNSRSEMNVSTLELGDSALYLCASSLQSEETQYFGPGTRLLVL.

This clonotype appeared many times. The V and J genes are TRBV20-1 and TRBJ2-5, with 11 bases lining up with TRBD2. The germline gives CDR1 DFQATT, CDR2 SNEGSKA (reference sequence). This CDR3 has 15 amino acids. J was trimmed by 5 bases and V by 6 bases; bases with no gene match: 11. Written as DNA, the CDR3 is TGCAGTGCAAAGATACTAGCGGGAGAAGGGGAGACCCAGTACTTC. Its translation is CSAKILAGEGETQYF.

This chain connects TRBV15 to TRBJ2-2, with TRBD1 identical over 8 bases. Germline CDR1 and CDR2: LNHNV and YYDKDF (reference sequence). V trimming: 0 bases; J trimming: 6 bases; junction bases outside the gene matches: 6. This CDR3 comprises 16 residues. The CDR3 loop reads CATSRDGQGFAGELFF. CDR3 sequence (DNA): TGTGCCACCAGCAGAGATGGACAGGGTTTTGCCGGGGAGCTGTTTTTT. Variable domain in full (rest from reference TRBV15 and TRBJ2-2): DAMVIQNPRYQVTQFGKPVTLSCSQTLNHNVMYWYQQKSSQAPKLLFHYYDKDFNNEADTPDNFQSRRPNTSFCFLDIRSPGLGDTAMYLCATSRDGQGFAGELFFGEGSRLTVL.

This clonotype was recorded many times. This sequence joins TRBV20-1 and TRBJ2-7, with 7 bases identical to TRBD2. V shed 5 bases and J 3 bases; nucleotides not matched to a gene: 10. Germline CDR1 DFQATT, CDR2 SNEGSKA (reference sequence). The CDR3 extends over 14 amino acids. The CDR3 loop reads CSAPPGGGFYEQYF. DNA for the CDR3: TGCAGTGCTCCTCCCGGCGGGGGATTCTACGAGCAGTACTTC.

This clonotype was recorded at least ten times. J is TRBJ1-1 and V is TRBV5-1; D possibly corresponds to TRBD1 (5 bases). Trimming took off 0 bases at V and 1 base at J, with 10 bases between the two ends. The CDR3 has 15 amino acids. Germline values: CDR1 SGHRS, CDR2 YFSETQ. The CDR3 DNA follows: TGCGCCAGCAGCTTGGAAGGGGTTGGGAACACTGAAGCTTTCTTT. This gives the protein CASSLEGVGNTEAFF.

This chain uses TRBV5-5 with TRBJ2-7; D gene uncertain. The CDR3 has 14 amino acids. Trimming stripped 4 bases from V and 2 bases from J, with 13 bases between. Germline-derived CDR1 and CDR2 are SGHKS and YYEKEE (reference sequence). The CDR3 sequence is CASSPLGETYEQYF. The DNA for the CDR3 is TGTGCCAGCAGCCCCCTGGGTGAAACCTACGAGCAGTACTTC. The full variable domain, completed using reference TRBV5-5 and TRBJ2-7, is DAGVTQSPTHLIKTRGQQVTLRCSPISGHKSVSWYQQVLGQGPQFIFQYYEKEERGRGNFPDRFSARQFPNYSSELNVNALLLGDSALYLCASSPLGETYEQYFGPGTRLTVT.

This clonotype was seen repeatedly, ten times or more. V is TRBV24-1 and J is TRBJ2-3, with 11 bases matching TRBD1. The CDR3 loop spans 17 amino acids. J was trimmed by 2 bases and V by 3 bases; bases with no gene match: 6. The germline V gene encodes CDR1 KGHDR and CDR2 SFDVKD. This CDR3 reads CATSDPGQGAFTDTQYF. CDR3 bases: TGTGCCACCAGTGATCCCGGACAGGGGGCTTTCACAGATACGCAGTATTTT.

This clonotype occurred many times. V is TRBV10-3 and J is TRBJ1-4; 8 bases agree with TRBD1. CDR3 size: 12 residues. CDR1 is ENHRY and CDR2 is SYGVKD in the germline V gene. The V and J ends lost 11 bases and 4 bases, in that order; junction bases with no gene match: 3. CDR3 loop: CAVGQGNEKLFF. CDR3 DNA: TGTGCCGTAGGACAGGGTAATGAAAAACTGTTTTTT.

This clonotype showed up many times. The chain has TRBV5-1 and TRBJ2-7, with a possible D match to TRBD1 (6 bases). The ends were cut back, 3 bases at V and 5 bases at J, with 15 bases in the middle. Per the germline V gene, CDR1 is SGHRS and CDR2 is YFSETQ. The CDR3 totals 14 residues. The CDR3 DNA follows: TGCGCCAGCAGCTATACTCAGGGGTCCGACGAGCAGTACTTC. Amino acids: CASSYTQGSDEQYF.

In this sample, this clonotype turned up many times. V is TRBV7-2 and J is TRBJ1-1, with D unclear. Germline V gene sequence: CDR1 SGHTA, CDR2 FQGNSA. The CDR3 runs to 14 residues. Trimming removed 7 bases at V and 0 bases at J, with 12 bases between. In DNA form, the CDR3 reads TGTGCCAGCACCCATCAACCCCTGAACACTGAAGCTTTCTTT. It translates to CASTHQPLNTEAFF.

This clonotype has only a few counts. V and J are TRBV5-1 and TRBJ1-1, with a weak D call TRBD1 (5 bases). The CDR3 totals 14 residues. Trimming removed 5 bases from V and 0 bases from J, with 11 bases in between. Germline V gene data show CDR1 as SGHRS and CDR2 as YFSETQ. The CDR3 is CASRTLTVNTEAFF. CDR3 DNA sequence: TGCGCCAGCAGGACTTTGACAGTGAACACTGAAGCTTTCTTT.

This clonotype appeared many times. J is TRBJ2-3 and V is TRBV6-5; 7 bases align to TRBD2. The CDR3 covers 12 residues. The trim removed 10 bases at V and 10 bases at J, leaving 11 bases unmatched. CDR1 is MNHEY, CDR2 SVGAGI, per germline. For the CDR3, the DNA is TGTGCCACCGCCCTAGGGAGGGGATCGCAGTATTTT. Translated: CATALGRGSQYF.

This clonotype appeared a few times. The J gene is TRBJ2-7, the V gene TRBV15; the D is unclear. Germline loops: CDR1 LNHNV, CDR2 YYDKDF (reference sequence). The CDR3 totals 18 residues. V lost 2 bases, J lost 3 bases, and 23 bases lay in between. The CDR3 sequence is CATSRSTNPLPPIYEQYF. CDR3 coding DNA: TGTGCCACCAGCAGATCTACGAATCCTCTGCCGCCTATCTACGAGCAGTACTTC. Variable domain in full (rest from reference TRBV15 and TRBJ2-7): DAMVIQNPRYQVTQFGKPVTLSCSQTLNHNVMYWYQQKSSQAPKLLFHYYDKDFNNEADTPDNFQSRRPNTSFCFLDIRSPGLGDTAMYLCATSRSTNPLPPIYEQYFGPGTRLTVT.